This T cell receptor (beta chain) was found in a study of persistence of HIV-infected CD4 T cells. For the study at large: A couple of participants gave one leukapheresis sample; others gave up to about 180 mL blood repeatedly.

In its sample, this clone was seen a few times. No antigen is known for it. The libraries were made with immunoSEQ version 4 in survey mode. Generated by immunoSEQ multiplex PCR, the TCRdb table keeps only in-frame clones and is missing some. The sample records 35,000 to 40,000 clones, 65% to 85% being singletons. The stimulus was lysate of CMV-infected fibroblasts, about 10 ug/mL. Memory cells lacking CD40L and CD69 with high CD45RO were sorted. Donors had undetectable plasma HIV-1 RNA, under 50 copies/mL, for 4+ years. Germline V gives CDR1 MGHRA, CDR2 YSYEKL. With V trimmed by 4 bases and J by 2 bases, 13 bases remained unmatched. CDR3 length: 17 amino acids.

The TCR was taken from an adult man with HIV who was CMV-seropositive. The V and J genes are TRBV4-1 and TRBJ2-7, with 8 bases lining up with TRBD1. This specimen was CD4+ T cells sorted from PBMCs after approximately 20-hour stimulation, taken from a patient who received antiretroviral therapy. The CDR3 DNA reads TGCGCCAGCAGCCTCGAACATCCGGGACAGGCCACCTACGAGCAGTACTTC. Protein product: CASSLEHPGQATYEQYF.